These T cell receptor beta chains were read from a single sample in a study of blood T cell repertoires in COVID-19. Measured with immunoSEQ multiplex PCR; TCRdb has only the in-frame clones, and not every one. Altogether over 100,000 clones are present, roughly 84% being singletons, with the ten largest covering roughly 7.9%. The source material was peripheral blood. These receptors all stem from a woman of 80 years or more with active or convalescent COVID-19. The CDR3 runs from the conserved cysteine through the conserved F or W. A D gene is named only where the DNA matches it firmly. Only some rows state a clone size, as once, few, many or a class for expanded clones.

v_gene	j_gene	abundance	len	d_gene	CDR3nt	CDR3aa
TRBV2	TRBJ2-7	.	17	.	TGTGCCAGCAGGCTAATGGAGGGGCGAACGAGCTCCTACGAGCAGTACTTC	CASRLMEGRTSSYEQYF
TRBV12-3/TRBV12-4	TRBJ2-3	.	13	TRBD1	TGTGCCAGCAGGGGACAGGGGGCAGATACGCAGTATTTT	CASRGQGADTQYF
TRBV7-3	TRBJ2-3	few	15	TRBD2	TGTGCCAGCAGCAAGGGACTAGCAGGCACAGATACGCAGTATTTT	CASSKGLAGTDTQYF
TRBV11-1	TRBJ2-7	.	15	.	TGTGCCACTCGGTACATTAGGAGGGAGCCCTACGAGCAGTACTTC	CATRYIRREPYEQYF
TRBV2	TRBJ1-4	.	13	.	TGTGCCAGCTCCGGCGGGGGTGGGGAAAAACTGTTTTTT	CASSGGGGEKLFF
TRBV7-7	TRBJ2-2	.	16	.	TGTGCTAGCAGCCCTATCAGCGGAGAAACCACCGGGGAGCTGTTTTTT	CASSPISGETTGELFF
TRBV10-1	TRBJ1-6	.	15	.	TGCGCCAGCAGTGAGAACGCAGGGGCTGGTTCACCCCTCCACTTT	CASSENAGAGSPLHF
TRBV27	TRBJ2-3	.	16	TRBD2	TGTGCCAGCAGTCCGCGACTAGCGGTTCACACAGATACGCAGTATTTT	CASSPRLAVHTDTQYF
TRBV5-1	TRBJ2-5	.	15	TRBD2	TGCGCCAGCAGCTTGGCTAGCGGGCGTCAAGAGACCCAGTACTTC	CASSLASGRQETQYF
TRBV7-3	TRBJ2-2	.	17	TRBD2	TGTGCCAGCAGCTTAACCCCTAGCGGGAGCAGAACCGGGGAGCTGTTTTTT	CASSLTPSGSRTGELFF
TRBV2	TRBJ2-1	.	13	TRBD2	TGTGCCAGCAGTGAGGACTACCCGGGGGGGCAGTTCTTC	CASSEDYPGGQFF
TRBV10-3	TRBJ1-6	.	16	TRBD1	TGTGCCATCAGTGAGTCCCGGACAGGGGCAAATTCACCCCTCCACTTT	CAISESRTGANSPLHF
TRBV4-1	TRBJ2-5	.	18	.	TGCGCCAGCAGCCCGCGTGTCGGGAGAAAACCCCCACAAGAGACCCAGTACTTC	CASSPRVGRKPPQETQYF
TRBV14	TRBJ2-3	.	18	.	TGTGCCAGCAGCCGAAGAGTTCTATCCCTATCCGGCACAGATACGCAGTATTTT	CASSRRVLSLSGTDTQYF
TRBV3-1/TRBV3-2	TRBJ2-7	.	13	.	TGTGCCAGCAGCCTCACTAGCTTGGTGGAGCAGTACTTC	CASSLTSLVEQYF
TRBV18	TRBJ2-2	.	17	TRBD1	TGTGCCAGCTCACGACAGGGGGCGGGGCCGGACACCGGGGAGCTGTTTTTT	CASSRQGAGPDTGELFF
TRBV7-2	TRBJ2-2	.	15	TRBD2	TGTGCCAGCAGCTTAGCAGCGGGAGGCACCGGGGAGCTGTTTTTT	CASSLAAGGTGELFF
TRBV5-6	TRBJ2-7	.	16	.	TGTGCCAGCAGCTTTTCTACGGGAGCCAGCTCCTACGAGCAGTACTTC	CASSFSTGASSYEQYF
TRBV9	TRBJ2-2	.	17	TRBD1	TGTGCCAGCAGCGTATCAGGACAGGGGGCCCGTGACGGGGAGCTGTTTTTT	CASSVSGQGARDGELFF
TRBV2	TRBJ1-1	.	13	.	TGTGCCAGCAGACGGGGAATACGGACTGAAGCTTTCTTT	CASRRGIRTEAFF